This entry is about one T cell receptor beta chain. This record comes from a study of T cell responses to AZD1222 COVID-19 vaccine. Germline CDR1 reads SGDLS; CDR2 reads YYNGEE. CDR3 length: 15 amino acids. Deletions cut 2 bases from V and 3 bases from J, with 12 bases between. Profiling relied on immunoSEQ multiplex PCR, and the TCRdb table lists in-frame clones only, not all of them. The sample shows 110,000 to 150,000 clones, 80% to 95% of them seen only once. The source of this sequence is an adult in good health. Here the sequenced sample was peripheral blood, taken on day 0 of AZD1222 vaccination. The chain links TRBV9 to TRBJ1-3; D unclear. The CDR3 loop reads CASSVGGQIGNTIYF. CDR3 sequence (DNA): TGTGCCAGCAGCGTGGGAGGGCAGATTGGAAACACCATATATTTT.